This T cell receptor (beta chain) was profiled in a study of blood T cell repertoires in COVID-19. Study in general: PBMCs, B-cell-depleted T cells, or T cells were the source of the cDNA or gDNA that made up the material.

TCRdb's copy holds only in-frame clones and misses some; the assay was immunoSEQ multiplex PCR. This sample yields approximately 30,000 clones, of which around nine tenths are seen a single time; roughly 28% belongs to the top ten. The CDR3 runs 14 residues. In germline, CDR1 is LGHNT, CDR2 FRNRAP. Trimming cost V 3 bases and J 14 bases; bases outside gene matches: 11. Sequencing was carried out using peripheral blood. The receptor was isolated from a human donor in a cohort sampled during active COVID-19. The chain combines TRBV12-5 with TRBJ2-3; TRBD2 matches at 10 bases. Here the CDR3 DNA reads TGTGCTAGTGGTTTTGCCGGACTAGCGGTAAGCGGGTATTTT. It codes for CASGFAGLAVSGYF.